Each of the 27 T cell receptor beta chains below was sequenced from the same sample in a study of blood T cells in healthy people across ages. For the second PCR, which ran for 7 to 11 cycles, a sample-barcoded 5' primer and a J-beta primer mix were used. TCRdb itself ran the 5' RACE reads through MiXCR, one entry per CDR3 protein. The sample yields about 1,400,000 distinct CDR3 sequences, approximately 40% seen once. Sequenced material: blood. These receptors were obtained from a woman younger than 30 in good health.

In this sample, this clonotype turned up a few times. V and J are TRBV11-2 and TRBJ2-1; 8 bases fit TRBD2. CDR1 and CDR2 (germline): SGHAT, FQNNGV. The ends lost 0 bases at V and 10 bases at J; junction bases unmatched: 5. CDR3 size: 14 residues. DNA of the CDR3: TGTGCCAGCAGCTTAGATGTACTAGCGGACGAGCAGTTCTTC. Translating gives CASSLDVLADEQFF.

The V gene is TRBV12-3 or TRBV12-4, the J gene TRBJ2-1; the match to TRBD2 covers 12 bases. J gave up 5 bases and V 6 bases, and 11 bases lay outside the gene matches. The CDR3 totals 17 residues. The CDR3 loop is CASSPTSGGNRDNEQFF. Here the CDR3 DNA reads TGTGCCAGCAGCCCGACTAGCGGGGGAAACCGAGACAATGAGCAGTTCTTC.

The chain is built from TRBV11-2 and TRBJ2-5; 16 bases agree with TRBD2. Germline trimming cut 2 bases from V and 2 bases from J; bases unmatched to any gene: 8. The CDR3 runs 19 residues. Germline lookup yields CDR1 SGHAT and CDR2 FQNNGV. The CDR3 bases are TGTGCCAGCAGCTTAACGGGGACTAGCGGGGGGGAATGGCAAGAGACCCAGTACTTC. Residues: CASSLTGTSGGEWQETQYF.

The chain recombines TRBV9 with TRBJ2-6; D is perhaps TRBD1 or TRBD2 (5 bases each). The CDR3 covers 18 residues. Germline loops: CDR1 SGDLS, CDR2 YYNGEE. Deletions cut 4 bases from V and 0 bases from J, with 17 bases between. The CDR3: CASSPIYWGSSGANVLTF. In DNA form, the CDR3 reads TGTGCCAGCAGCCCAATATACTGGGGGAGCTCTGGGGCCAACGTCCTGACTTTC.

V is TRBV6-1 and J is TRBJ1-2, with D uncertain. There are 15 residues in the CDR3. CDR1 and CDR2 (germline): MNHNS, SASEGT. V was shortened by 2 bases and J by 3 bases, with 13 bases between the two germline ends. CDR3 nucleotide sequence: TGTGCCAGCAGTGAAACATTCGGTGGGGACTATGGCTACACCTTC. Amino acid sequence: CASSETFGGDYGYTF.

The V and J genes are TRBV12-5 and TRBJ1-4, with D hard to call. With 6 bases removed from V and 5 bases from J, the gap between germline ends came to 10 bases. CDR3 length equals 13 residues. CDR1 and CDR2 from the germline V gene are LGHNT and FRNRAP. The chain's CDR3 is CASGQQSNEKLFF. The CDR3 DNA reads as TGTGCTAGTGGCCAACAATCAAATGAAAAACTGTTTTTT.

V usage is TRBV27 and J usage is TRBJ2-5; 9 nucleotides agree with TRBD1. The CDR3 extends over 16 amino acids. Germline V gene sequence: CDR1 MNHEY, CDR2 SMNVEV (reference sequence). V was pared by 6 bases and J by 3 bases, with 11 bases of the junction left unmatched. The DNA of the CDR3 is TGTGCCAGCAGCAGACAGGGGGACGGGGGGAAAGAGACCCAGTACTTC. Translating it yields CASSRQGDGGKETQYF.

The rearrangement joins TRBV5-1 to TRBJ1-6; D may be TRBD1 (6 bases). The V gene's germline CDR1 is SGHRS and CDR2 YFSETQ. V lost 0 bases and J lost 8, with 12 bases in between. The CDR3 extends over 15 amino acids. CDR3 amino acids: CASSLVPGVDSPLHF. CDR3 sequence (DNA): TGCGCCAGCAGCTTGGTTCCAGGGGTGGATTCACCCCTCCACTTT.

This chain uses TRBV6-5 with TRBJ2-3, with 11 bases that match TRBD2. CDR1 and CDR2 (germline): MNHEY, SVGAGI. The CDR3 extends over 17 amino acids. Trimming took 0 bases from V and 2 from J; bases not matched to a gene: 4. DNA of the CDR3: TGTGCCAGCAGTTACTCGGGACTAGCGGTCTCCACAGATACGCAGTATTTT. Protein product: CASSYSGLAVSTDTQYF.

The chain is built from TRBV29-1 and TRBJ1-2; D unclear. The CDR3 consists of 13 residues. The V end lost 2 bases, the J end lost 3 bases, and 10 bases lay between the germline ends. Per the germline V gene, CDR1 is SQVTM and CDR2 is ANQGSEA. CDR3: CSVELAPYYGYTF. CDR3 nucleotides: TGCAGCGTTGAACTTGCCCCCTACTATGGCTACACCTTC.

The CDR3 coding sequence is TGCGCCAGCAGCTTGGGGGGCCCGAAGGAGCCCCAGCATTTT. Its protein product is CASSLGGPKEPQHF. This chain uses TRBV5-1 with TRBJ1-5; D is perhaps TRBD1 (5 bases). V lost 0 bases, J lost 8 bases, and 12 bases lay in between. Germline loops: CDR1 SGHRS, CDR2 YFSETQ. There are 14 residues in the CDR3.

In the case of this clonotype: Germline is not matched at one junction end, which may reflect a read error. The CDR3 nucleotides are TGTGCCAGCAGTCAAGCTAACACCCCCTACGAGCAGTACTTC. Protein sequence: CASSQANTPYEQYF. The gene calls are TRBV14 and TRBJ2-7, with unresolved D. CDR1 and CDR2 from the germline V gene are SGHDN and FVKESK. The CDR3 covers 14 residues.

V usage is TRBV6-1 and J usage is TRBJ1-2; tentatively, D is TRBD1 (5 bases). The V end lost 5 bases, the J end lost 0 bases, and 19 bases lay between the germline ends. Germline V CDR1 and CDR2: MNHNS, SASEGT. The CDR3 runs to 17 residues. This CDR3 reads CASSLHKGTVTNYGYTF. For the CDR3, the DNA is TGTGCCAGCAGTCTCCACAAAGGGACGGTCACTAACTATGGCTACACCTTC.

This chain uses TRBV5-5 with TRBJ1-2; no definite D call. V gave up 1 base and J gave up 1 base, with 5 bases separating them. The CDR3 consists of 13 residues. Germline V gene data show CDR1 as SGHKS and CDR2 as YYEKEE (reference sequence). This CDR3 reads CASSLLLNYGYTF. Written as DNA, the CDR3 is TGTGCCAGCAGCTTGCTCCTTAACTATGGCTACACCTTC.

This clonotype was detected a few times. The chain combines TRBV4-1 with TRBJ2-7, with TRBD2 matching over 13 bases. The CDR3 has 14 residues. Germline V lookup: CDR1 MGHRA, CDR2 YSYEKL. V dropped 3 bases and J dropped 7; count of bases not matched to a gene: 3. The CDR3 loop reads CASSHGLAGDEQYF. CDR3 DNA: TGCGCCAGCAGCCATGGACTAGCGGGAGATGAGCAGTACTTC.

This clonotype was counted ten times or more. This chain uses TRBV29-1 with TRBJ2-5, with a possible D match to TRBD1 (5 bases). Deletions cut 6 bases from V and 2 bases from J, with 13 bases between. Germline CDR1 reads SQVTM; CDR2 reads ANQGSEA. CDR3 size: 13 residues. CDR3 DNA sequence: TGCAGCGTCCAGGACAAGCAGCAAGAGACCCAGTACTTC. Translation: CSVQDKQQETQYF.

The gene calls are TRBV12-3 or TRBV12-4 and TRBJ2-1; D may correspond to TRBD1 or TRBD2 (6 bases each). The CDR3 loop spans 14 amino acids. V dropped 5 bases and J dropped 8 bases, with 16 bases sitting between them. Written as DNA, the CDR3 is TGTGCCAGCAGTCCTGTTGGGGGGCTCGATGAGCAGTTCTTC. Its translation is CASSPVGGLDEQFF.

As for this clonotype: One junction end does not reproduce the germline sequence, and a read error may be involved. The chain recombines TRBV6-6 with TRBJ2-3; TRBD1 agrees at 7 bases. Germline CDR1 is MNHNY and CDR2 is SVGAGI (reference sequence). The CDR3 loop spans 15 amino acids. The chain's CDR3 is CASSNRGYGTDMQYF. CDR3 DNA: TGTGCCAGCAGCAACAGGGGATATGGCACAGATATGCAGTATTTT.

This clonotype has more than one count but fewer than ten. The V call is TRBV12-3 or TRBV12-4, the J call TRBJ2-7, with 16 bases that match TRBD2. The CDR3 runs to 16 residues. The V gene end was trimmed by 7 bases and the J gene end by 4 bases; junction bases not matched to a gene: 7. CDR3 protein: CASTTGLAGGLYEQYF. CDR3 coding DNA: TGTGCCAGCACAACGGGACTAGCGGGGGGGTTATACGAGCAGTACTTC.

This clonotype has a single count. The chain couples TRBV4-1 to TRBJ1-5, with D tentatively TRBD1 (6 bases). Germline V gives CDR1 MGHRA, CDR2 YSYEKL. Deletions cut 1 base from V and 9 bases from J, with 13 bases between. This CDR3 contains 14 residues. The CDR3 DNA follows: TGCGCCAGCAGCCAAGGTTTGGGACAACGGCCCCAGCATTTT. Amino acids: CASSQGLGQRPQHF.

The V call is TRBV6-6, the J call TRBJ2-3; 7 bases are shared with TRBD1. With 0 bases clipped from V and 1 base from J, the junction kept 7 bases outside the gene matches. Looked up from germline, CDR1 is MNHNY and CDR2 is SVGAGI (reference sequence). This CDR3 contains 17 residues. The CDR3 here is CASSYSSGGVGTDTQYF. The CDR3 DNA sequence: TGTGCCAGCAGTTACTCGTCAGGGGGAGTCGGCACAGATACGCAGTATTTT.

This rearrangement joins TRBV7-2 to TRBJ2-7; 7 nucleotides align to TRBD2. The V gene end was trimmed by 2 bases and the J gene end by 12 bases; junction bases not matched to a gene: 13. Germline CDR1 reads SGHTA; CDR2 reads FQGNSA. The CDR3 covers 14 residues. This CDR3 reads CASSLLERGGTRYF. The CDR3 coding sequence is TGTGCCAGCAGCTTATTGGAGAGGGGAGGGACCCGGTACTTC.

The chain combines TRBV7-2 with TRBJ1-1; TRBD1 matches at 7 bases. The CDR3 totals 12 residues. Per the germline V gene, CDR1 is SGHTA and CDR2 is FQGNSA. With V trimmed by 3 bases and J by 9 bases, 4 bases remained unmatched. CDR3: CASSFTGAQAFF. The CDR3 bases are TGTGCCAGCAGCTTTACAGGGGCCCAAGCTTTCTTT.

In its sample, this clonotype was seen a few times. V is TRBV2 and J is TRBJ2-1; no clear D gene. The CDR3 spans 14 residues. V was cut by 7 bases and J by 4 bases, with 14 bases left in between. The germline V gene encodes CDR1 SNHLY and CDR2 FYNNEI. The CDR3 reads CASTNADQYNEQFF. CDR3 sequence (DNA): TGTGCCAGCACAAATGCCGACCAATACAATGAGCAGTTCTTC.

CDR3 sequence: CASSKLRSREHYGYTF. The DNA for the CDR3 is TGTGCCAGCAGCAAACTACGATCCCGAGAACACTATGGCTACACCTTC. The chain employs TRBV21-1 and TRBJ1-2; the D call TRBD1 from the table was never checked on the DNA. TRBV21-1 is an annotated pseudogene. This CDR3 region has 16 residues.

Turning to this clonotype: At one of its ends the junction is not consistent with the germline gene, which may arise from a read error. The V call is TRBV20-1, the J call TRBJ2-1, with TRBD1 matching over 8 bases. Looked up from germline, CDR1 is DFQATT and CDR2 is SNEGSKA (reference sequence). The CDR3 is 16 amino acids. The CDR3 nucleotides read TGCAGTGCTAGAGTCCCCCCGGGACAGGCTTACAATGAGCGGTTCTTC. Amino acid sequence: CSARVPPGQAYNERFF.

Remarks on this clonotype: The junction and the germline gene differ at one end; a read error may be behind it. CDR3 in DNA: TGTGCCAGTGGGGGACACCACACTAGTTCTAATTATGGCTACACCTTC. Its protein product is CASGGHHTSSNYGYTF. The rearrangement links TRBV7-9 to TRBJ1-2; possibly TRBD1 for D (6 bases). Germline CDR1 reads SEHNR; CDR2 reads FQNEAQ (reference sequence). CDR3 length: 16 amino acids.